Following are 15 T cell receptor beta chains from one sample sequenced in a study of T cell repertoires in ileal Crohn's disease. Assay used: immunoSEQ multiplex PCR; TCRdb lists only in-frame clones, some missing. The profile shows 5,000 or so clones, around 80% of them singletons. Sequencing used ileal tissue. The receptor source for this set is an adult with Crohn's disease.

This clone came up a few times. The chain has TRBV21-1 and TRBJ2-5; whether TRBD2, the table's D call, matches the DNA was not checked. TRBV21-1 is a recognized pseudogene. CDR3 size: 15 residues. CDR3 bases: TGTGCCAGCAGCAAGGTAGCGGGGGTTTGGGAGACCCAGTACTTC. It encodes CASSKVAGVWETQYF.

This clone came up once. CDR3 sequence: CASSENGGNTEAFF. In DNA, the CDR3 is TGTGCCAGCAGCGAGAACGGGGGGAACACTGAAGCTTTCTTT. V gene TRBV2 combines with J gene TRBJ1-1; D possibly corresponds to TRBD1 (5 bases). CDR1 is SNHLY and CDR2 is FYNNEI in the germline V gene. The CDR3 contains 14 residues. The V end was cut by 6 bases, the J end by 1 base, with 12 bases between.

The chain employs TRBV5-5 and TRBJ2-3; 12 bases match TRBD1. The CDR3 has 16 residues. CDR1 SGHKS and CDR2 YYEKEE come from the germline V gene (reference sequence). The trim removed 0 bases at V and 2 bases at J, leaving 1 base unmatched. CDR3 nucleotide sequence: TGTGCCAGCAGCTTGGGGGGACAGGGGGCCACAGATACGCAGTATTTT. It yields the protein CASSLGGQGATDTQYF.

This clone was counted once. This specimen includes other DNA sequences encoding the same CDR3. The CDR3 nucleotides read TGTGCCAGCAGCTTACTCGGACTAGCGGGGGGGAATGAGCAGTTCTTC. Residues: CASSLLGLAGGNEQFF. The chain links TRBV7-3 to TRBJ2-1; TRBD2 agrees at 15 bases. Germline trimming cut 2 bases from V and 7 bases from J; bases unmatched to any gene: 3. This CDR3 comprises 16 residues. Germline V gene data show CDR1 as SGHTA and CDR2 as FQGTGA.

V usage is TRBV15 and J usage is TRBJ2-3, with TRBD2 matching over 13 bases. This CDR3 region has 15 residues. Losses at the gene ends were 2 bases for V and 4 bases for J; bases not matched to a gene: 0. Germline V gene lookup returns CDR1 LNHNV and CDR2 YYDKDF (reference sequence). The CDR3 reads CATSRTSGGADTQYF. DNA of the CDR3: TGTGCCACCAGCAGAACTAGCGGGGGGGCAGATACGCAGTATTTT. The full variable domain, in which reference TRBV15 and TRBJ2-3 provide the parts outside the CDR3, is DAMVIQNPRYQVTQFGKPVTLSCSQTLNHNVMYWYQQKSSQAPKLLFHYYDKDFNNEADTPDNFQSRRPNTSFCFLDIRSPGLGDTAMYLCATSRTSGGADTQYFGPGTRLTVL.

The rearrangement links TRBV19 to TRBJ1-1, with D unresolved. Trimming pared 5 bases from V and 1 base from J, leaving 8 bases between. The germline V gene encodes CDR1 LNHDA and CDR2 SQIVND (reference sequence). The length of the CDR3 is 13 residues. The DNA for the CDR3 is TGTGCCAGTAGTTTGACTGAGAACACTGAAGCTTTCTTT. Translated, it gives CASSLTENTEAFF. Full variable domain (remainder filled in from reference TRBV19 and TRBJ1-1): DGGITQSPKYLFRKEGQNVTLSCEQNLNHDAMYWYRQDPGQGLRLIYYSQIVNDFQKGDIAEGYSVSREKKESFPLTVTSAQKNPTAFYLCASSLTENTEAFFGQGTRLTVV.

This sequence joins TRBV6-1 and TRBJ2-3; D is possibly TRBD1 (7 bases). Trimming took off 2 bases at V and 5 bases at J, with 14 bases between the two ends. There are 15 residues in the CDR3. The V gene's germline CDR1 is MNHNS and CDR2 SASEGT. The CDR3 spells CASSERGQGVDTQYF. CDR3 bases: TGTGCCAGCAGTGAACGGGGGCAGGGGGTAGATACGCAGTATTTT.

The chain recombines TRBV7-9 with TRBJ1-6; no definite D call. The CDR3 has 14 amino acids. Germline lookup yields CDR1 SEHNR and CDR2 FQNEAQ (reference sequence). The ends were cut back, 1 base at V and 6 bases at J, with 7 bases in the middle. In DNA form, the CDR3 reads TGTGCCAGCAGCTTAGAACAATTTAATTCACCCCTCCACTTT. Protein sequence: CASSLEQFNSPLHF.

This chain joins TRBV7-2 and TRBJ1-5; D is ambiguous. The V gene's germline CDR1 is SGHTA and CDR2 FQGNSA. Trimming cost V 2 bases and J 5 bases, with 7 bases left between them. This CDR3 is 13 amino acids long. The CDR3 loop reads CASSLMRYQPQHF. The CDR3 coding sequence is TGTGCCAGCAGCTTAATGAGGTATCAGCCCCAGCATTTT.

V gene TRBV19 combines with J gene TRBJ2-3; maybe TRBD2 (6 bases). Germline CDR1 reads LNHDA; CDR2 reads SQIVND (reference sequence). The CDR3 has 13 amino acids. V dropped 7 bases and J dropped 7 bases, with 15 bases sitting between them. The CDR3 DNA reads TGTGCCAGTAAGAGCGACGGGGGTAATACGCAGTATTTT. It encodes CASKSDGGNTQYF.

The chain joins TRBV2 to TRBJ2-2; 7 positions match TRBD1. Germline V gene data show CDR1 as SNHLY and CDR2 as FYNNEI. This CDR3 is 14 amino acids long. The V gene end was trimmed by 4 bases and the J gene end by 4 bases; junction bases not matched to a gene: 3. CDR3 in DNA: TGTGCCAGCAGTGGACAGGGAGTCACCGGGGAGCTGTTTTTT. Amino acid sequence: CASSGQGVTGELFF.

The rearrangement uses TRBV5-1 and TRBJ1-6, with TRBD1 matching over 7 bases. The CDR3 spans 15 residues. CDR1 and CDR2 (germline): SGHRS, YFSETQ. J gave up 3 bases and V 4 bases, and 4 bases lay outside the gene matches. The CDR3 DNA reads TGCGCCAGCAGCGTTCGGGACAGCTATAATTCACCCCTCCACTTT. This codes for CASSVRDSYNSPLHF.

The chain recombines TRBV7-2 with TRBJ2-3, with 10 positions matching TRBD2. CDR3 size: 17 residues. With V trimmed by 6 bases and J by 0 bases, 9 bases remained unmatched. Germline CDR1 reads SGHTA; CDR2 reads FQGNSA. Here the CDR3 reads CASSNTASGGSTDTQYF. DNA of the CDR3: TGTGCCAGCAGTAACACCGCTAGCGGGGGAAGCACAGATACGCAGTATTTT. The full variable domain, completed using reference TRBV7-2 and TRBJ2-3, is GAGVSQSPSNKVTEKGKDVELRCDPISGHTALYWYRQSLGQGLEFLIYFQGNSAPDKSGLPSDRFSAERTGGSVSTLTIQRTQQEDSAVYLCASSNTASGGSTDTQYFGPGTRLTVL.

V and J are TRBV6-5 and TRBJ1-1; tentative D call: TRBD1 (6 bases). CDR3 length: 14 residues. The V gene lost 4 bases and the J gene lost 1 base, with 10 bases spanning the gap. The germline CDR1 and CDR2 sequences are MNHEY and SVGAGI. The CDR3 is CASSSGAGNTEAFF. CDR3 DNA: TGTGCCAGCAGTTCAGGGGCGGGGAACACTGAAGCTTTCTTT.

The V and J genes are TRBV18 and TRBJ1-5, with TRBD1 as a possible D gene (6 bases). This CDR3 region has 13 residues. Germline loops: CDR1 KGHSH, CDR2 LQKENI. The germline V and J ends were trimmed by 2 bases and 7 bases, with 9 bases remaining between them. The CDR3 protein is CASSPNRVQPQHF. DNA for the CDR3: TGTGCCAGCTCACCAAACAGGGTCCAGCCCCAGCATTTT.